Listed below are T cell receptor beta chains from one sample, sequenced in a study of shared clonotypes between healthy human individuals. TCRdb's copy holds only in-frame clones and misses some; the assay was immunoSEQ multiplex PCR. The sample holds some 500,000 clones, approximately 95% seen once. Material: naive CD4+ T cells sorted from blood. These receptor sequences come from a woman in her twenties or thirties in good health. Both conserved end residues are part of each CDR3. A D gene is named only where the DNA matches it firmly. Clone size is given for some rows only: seen once, a few or many times, or a class if the clone is expanded.

>TRBD2|-|TRBV19|TRBJ2-1
TGTGCCAGTAGTACAACTAGCGGGAGTAACGGTGAGCAGTTCTTC
CASSTTSGSNGEQFF
>-|-|TRBV13|TRBJ1-5
TGTGCCAGCAGCTTACAGGGGTCGTATCAGCCCCAGCATTTT
CASSLQGSYQPQHF
>-|-|TRBV2|TRBJ2-3
TGTGCCAGCATGAGGAAACTATTCACAGATACGCAGTATTTT
CASMRKLFTDTQYF
>TRBD2|-|TRBV19|TRBJ2-5
TGTGCCAGTAGTATCCGGACTAGCGGGAGTAAAGAGACCCAGTACTTC
CASSIRTSGSKETQYF
>-|-|TRBV6-1|TRBJ2-1
TGTGCCAGCAGTGGACAGACACGAGATGAGCAGTTCTTC
CASSGQTRDEQFF
>-|-|TRBV2|TRBJ2-7
TGTGCCAGCAGTGAAAGTGTATGGACTACCTCCTACGAGCAGTACTTC
CASSESVWTTSYEQYF
>-|once|TRBV4-1|TRBJ1-4
TGCGCCAGCAGCCAACCTTGGGGGGGCGATGAAAAACTGTTTTTT
CASSQPWGGDEKLFF
>-|-|TRBV28|TRBJ2-6
TGTGCCAGCAGTTTTTCAGGGACTGGGGCCAACGTCCTGACTTTC
CASSFSGTGANVLTF
>TRBD1|-|TRBV7-8|TRBJ2-7
TGTGCCAGCAGCTTAGGGACAGGGGTCTCCTACGAGCAGTACTTC
CASSLGTGVSYEQYF
>-|once|TRBV27|TRBJ2-1
TGTGCCAGCAGTTTATCGTGGGCCAACAATGAGCAGTTCTTC
CASSLSWANNEQFF
>-|once|TRBV28|TRBJ2-7
TGTGCCAGCAGTTTATCTGCCTACGAGCAGTACTTC
CASSLSAYEQYF
>-|-|TRBV19|TRBJ1-5
TGTGCCAGTAGGGGGCAGAACAATCAGCCCCAGCATTTT
CASRGQNNQPQHF
>-|-|TRBV7-7|TRBJ2-5
TGTGCCAGCAGCTTACAGGGACAGGGAGCGGGGGAAGAGACCCAGTACTTC
CASSLQGQGAGEETQYF
>TRBD2|-|TRBV5-1|TRBJ2-1
TGCGCCAGCAGACCAACTAGCGGCTCCTACAATGAGCAGTTCTTC
CASRPTSGSYNEQFF
>-|-|TRBV2|TRBJ1-1
TGTGCCTCAACCAAGGCCCTGGGGACTGAAGCTTTCTTT
CASTKALGTEAFF
>-|-|TRBV6-1|TRBJ1-5
TGTGCCAGCAGTGTTGTGCAGAATCAGCCCCAGCATTTT
CASSVVQNQPQHF
>-|once|TRBV28|TRBJ2-5
TGTGCCAGCAGTTTATTCTTGCAAGAGACCCAGTACTTC
CASSLFLQETQYF
>-|-|TRBV6-1|TRBJ2-7
TGTGCCAGCAGTGAAGTCAGACAATCTTCCCCCTACGAGCAGTACTTC
CASSEVRQSSPYEQYF
>-|-|TRBV2|TRBJ1-1
TGTGCCAGCAGCGGGACCCCGGGCACTGAAGCTTTCTTT
CASSGTPGTEAFF
>TRBD1|-|TRBV19|TRBJ2-7
TGTGCCAGTAGAAATCCGGGACAGGGCTACGAGCAGTACTTC
CASRNPGQGYEQYF
>TRBD2|few|TRBV6-5|TRBJ2-2
TGTGCCAGCAGCCGTCTAGCGGGTAACACCGGGGAGCTGTTTTTT
CASSRLAGNTGELFF
>-|-|TRBV19|TRBJ1-5
TGTGCCAGTAGTATAGTCCCGGGCAATCAGCCCCAGCATTTT
CASSIVPGNQPQHF
>TRBD2|-|TRBV5-1|TRBJ2-5
TGCGCCAGCAGCTTGGGATCGGGAGGGCCCGGTGAGACCCAGTACTTC
CASSLGSGGPGETQYF
>-|-|TRBV28|TRBJ2-7
TGTGCCAGCAGTTTCCCCGACAGAGCCTACGAGCAGTACTTC
CASSFPDRAYEQYF
>-|-|TRBV5-4|TRBJ2-2
TGTGCCAGCAGCTTGGAGGAGCTCGGCGGGGAGCTGTTTTTT
CASSLEELGGELFF
>-|few|TRBV18|TRBJ2-2
TGTGCCAGCTCACCACCGGACACCGGGGAGCTGTTTTTT
CASSPPDTGELFF
>TRBD1|-|TRBV9|TRBJ2-7
TGTGCCAGCAGCCTCATGCCGGGACAGGGGTCTCAGTACTTC
CASSLMPGQGSQYF
>-|-|TRBV6-1|TRBJ2-1
TGTGCCAGCAGGACGCTCCCCAACAATGAGCAGTTCTTC
CASRTLPNNEQFF
>-|-|TRBV18|TRBJ1-3
TGTGCCAGCTCACCAGGGCGTGGAAACACCATATATTTT
CASSPGRGNTIYF
>TRBD2|-|TRBV11-2|TRBJ2-7
TGTGCCAGCAGCTTAGATTTCCGGGGGGGTAGCGAGCAGTACTTC
CASSLDFRGGSEQYF